The subject of this entry is one T cell receptor (beta chain). The antigen remains unidentified. A read error may explain this, as a much larger clone is one base away. TCR beta CDR3 regions were amplified from RNA transcripts. Initially, a first-round RT-PCR of the TCR CDR3 employed the HTBI primer set. From the multiplex PCR reads, TCRdb called clonotypes with MiXCR, one entry per CDR3 protein. The table lists about 400,000 distinct CDR3 sequences, 15% to 18% of them singletons. This sample stems from a study of T cells in Graves' hyperthyroidism and ophthalmopathy. This CDR3 contains 19 residues. Diagnosis rested on symptoms, serum thyroxine and TRAb, thyroid ultrasound, and orbital computed tomography. General study findings and limits: Ophthalmopathy was distinguished from stable hyperthyroidism by 13 V-J signatures.

This TCR derives from a woman between 18 and 29 years old with Graves' hyperthyroidism. The chain is built from TRBV12-3 or TRBV12-4 and TRBJ2-1, with D perhaps TRBD1 or TRBD2 (5 bases each). Near its end, the DNA agrees better with TRBJ2-7, so the J call may be wrong. Sequencing was carried out using blood. The chain's CDR3 is CASSFEGRSGLWSYNEQYF. The CDR3 DNA is TGTGCCAGCAGTTTTGAGGGGCGCTCAGGTCTTTGGTCCTACAATGAGCAGTACTTC.